This T cell receptor beta chain emerged from a study of CD8 T cells in ankylosing spondylitis. TCRdb itself ran the 5' RACE reads through MiXCR, one entry per CDR3 protein. The data show approximately 220,000 distinct CDR3 sequences, about a quarter seen once. Germline loops: CDR1 KGHDR, CDR2 SFDVKD. The CDR3 loop spans 16 amino acids. Trimming took 3 bases from V and 5 from J; bases not matched to a gene: 7. The receptor's source is a male donor with ankylosing spondylitis or in good health (not recorded which). The chain uses TRBV24-1 and TRBJ2-3; 10 bases are a match to TRBD1. What was sequenced was blood, either unsorted or a sorted T cell fraction (not recorded which). CDR3 residues: CATSDPKDRGLDTQYF. The CDR3 DNA reads TGTGCCACCAGTGATCCGAAGGACAGGGGGTTAGATACGCAGTATTTT.